This T cell receptor (beta chain) was observed in a study of beta chain features in type 1 diabetes. Trimming took 1 base from V and 2 from J; bases not matched to a gene: 8. The CDR3 has 17 residues. From germline, CDR1 is MGHRA and CDR2 YSYEKL. All of the isolated RNA was reverse transcribed, so expressed TCRB transcripts were sequenced. Sequencing of naive, central memory and regulatory T cell samples gave an average of around 3.5 million reads. Assay used: immunoSEQ multiplex PCR; TCRdb lists only in-frame clones, some missing. This sample carries 130,000 to 150,000 clones, 9.2% of them seen once, and the ten largest clones take around 0.68%.

Material: central memory CD4+ T cells from blood. The chain carries TRBV4-1 and TRBJ1-5; TRBD1 aligns across 7 bases. This TCR was sampled from a man aged 18 to 30 in good health. Written as DNA, the CDR3 is TGCGCCAGCAGCCAAGGGAGCGCAGGGGGAGGCAATCAGCCCCAGCATTTT. This translates into CASSQGSAGGGNQPQHF.